The TCR beta chain under discussion was sequenced for a study of control samples from healthy donors and cancer patients. Sequencing used immunoSEQ multiplex PCR; TCRdb keeps in-frame clones, though not all of them. The table lists tens of thousands of clones, around 91% of them singletons. This CDR3 is 13 amino acids long. V gave up 3 bases and J gave up 6 bases, with 9 bases separating them. Germline loops: CDR1 SNHLY, CDR2 FYNNEI. The clonotype originates from a man aged 45-60 years with lung cancer. Source material: PBMCs. V gene TRBV2 combines with J gene TRBJ2-1; perhaps D is TRBD1 or TRBD2 (5 bases each). The CDR3 sequence is CASSEAGTNEQFF. The CDR3 coding sequence is TGTGCCAGCAGTGAGGCCGGGACCAATGAGCAGTTCTTC.